Listed here is a single T cell receptor beta chain. The clone's antigen remains unknown. The input lacks base qualities; no much larger clone sits a single base away. The method was the immunoSEQ multiplex PCR assay. For the multiplex PCR, a mixture combining 60 forward primers for TCR Vbeta segments and 13 reverse primers for TCR Jbeta segments was used. A multiplex PCR assay on genomic DNA amplified the CDR3 region of rearranged TCR beta genes. On the Illumina HiSeq System, the amplified TCR beta libraries were sequenced as 87-base-pair reads. The authors' pipeline ran thus. A later analysis tallied 75 million to 85 million unique TCR beta chains across the 700 or so repertoires, and about 12 million of those chains were shared by two or more donors. A nearest-neighbor algorithm error-corrected the raw reads and collapsed the reads into unique sequences, merging closely related sequences to remove PCR and sequencing errors. V, D and J gene segments were assigned by aligning CDR3 sequences to IMGT reference sequences. For a sequence to be retained, a match of at least six nucleotides to both a V gene segment and a J gene segment was required. Rearrangements were called productive when the CDR3 lacked stop codons and stayed in frame with V and J; all others were non-productive. CDR3 was defined according to IMGT convention as the region running from the second conserved V-encoded cysteine to the conserved J-encoded phenylalanine. The earlier analysis of about 590 of the donors excluded sequences that lacked an unambiguous match to a single V gene segment. An earlier analysis of 450 to 650 of the donors called V segments functional above 56.7% productive rearrangements and segregating when the between-donor standard deviation exceeded 5%. A statistical classification framework was built to diagnose cytomegalovirus status from the catalog of TCR beta chain sequences. In a later analysis, V and J genes were assigned by comparing TCR nucleotide sequences against IMGT/GENE-DB human TR gene sequences. Using the TCRdist pipeline, a later analysis assigned CDR3 sequences along with most-parsimonious VDJ recombination scenarios. In a later analysis, every TCR beta chain was defined by the combination of its CDR3 amino acid sequence and its V-gene family, and reads without a unique V-gene family were dropped. As a way to deal with suspected cross-contamination and a sequencing artifact, a later analysis dropped 450 to 700 nucleotide sequences that were highly shared and had low generation probability. A later analysis calculated a clonal expansion index for each public chain from normalized within-repertoire ranks of inferred template counts. In a later analysis, generation probabilities were computed using a VDJ recombination model fitted to out-of-frame rearrangements, and the results were checked against IGoR. In a later analysis, hypergeometric tests were used to score TCR-TCR, TCR-HLA and TCR-CMV co-occurrence, with a repertoire-size bias correction applied to TCR pairs. False discovery rates were estimated in a later analysis by permuting HLA or CMV assignments 20 times. In a later analysis, co-occurring TCRs were grouped using DBSCAN, with TCRdist sequence similarity added in when clustering inside HLA-allele-positive subsets. Repertoires with fewer than 30,000 or more than 120,000 public chains were left out of co-occurrence clustering, as were four to six repertoires with anomalous nucleotide sharing. TCRdb mirrors the immuneACCESS table, restricted to in-frame sequences. Some clones are absent from its copies; in checked studies, under half trace to an unresolved V gene, and the reason for the others is unknown. Clone size and V and J calls were adopted from that table, with D and trimming inferred from the DNA. The sample table shows around 200,000 clones, and 70% to 80% are seen once. Of the sample, roughly 3.7% is held by the ten largest clones.

The CDR3 spans 15 residues, from the cysteine through the phenylalanine. Of all the DNA, just the CDR3 is kept, 45 bases in frame from base 1. At the junction V is shortened by 5 bases and J by 0 bases, with 14 bases in between. CDR1 is given as MDHEN and CDR2 as SYDVKM, both from the germline V gene. This entry comes from a study of cytomegalovirus exposure and HLA in healthy donors (dated by TCRdb to 2017 to 2019). For the wider study: According to an earlier analysis of 587 of the donors, 150 million to 200 million T cells yielded roughly 110 million unique TCR beta sequences and 276 Gb of sequence data. Typing coverage varied by locus: roughly 629-630 donors for A, B, C, DRB1 and DQB1; roughly 560 for DQA1; over 600 for DPA1; approximately 470 for DPB1. The genetic ancestry cluster associated with self-reported Caucasian donors included about 81% of the roughly 400 genotyped donors. Alongside the repertoire data, information on donor age, sex, ethnicity and CMV serostatus was compiled. The study profiled the T cell repertoires of fewer than 850 subjects by immunosequencing and related them to cytomegalovirus serostatus. On average, around 240,000 unique TCR beta nucleotide sequences were sequenced per donor among about 400 genotyped donors of the cohort, with roughly a sixth of those sequences being non-productive. In a later analysis, previously published TCR beta repertoires from 670 or so donors were re-analyzed and high-resolution HLA genotyping was added so that TCR occurrence patterns could be studied. Rather than drawing on any new phenotypic data, the later analysis identified candidate immune exposures from TCR beta sequences and the way those sequences occurred across donors. Because of strong linkage in the cohort, 5 or 6 DR-DQ haplotypes were treated as single units for association and clustering. To predict cytomegalovirus infection status, the study combined high-throughput TCR immunosequencing, statistical association of individual TCRs with disease status, and machine learning. An early release that covered some 640 HLA-typed donors contained approximately 300 gigabases of sequencing data and 85 million to 100 million unique TCR sequences. In a later genetic analysis, genome-wide SNP genotypes for about 65% of the roughly 700 donors were used, and that subset was treated as a discovery cohort. The study aimed to test whether cataloging public T cell receptors could reveal signatures of past pathogen exposure. HLA typing included class I and class II loci at four-digit resolution. An earlier analysis of around 540 of the donors applied high-throughput TCR beta sequencing to assess whether each TCR beta V gene segment acted as functional or pseudogenic. In addition to the first cohort of 666 subjects, a separate validation cohort of 120 different subjects was used. Every discovery cohort repertoire had been produced on one sequencing platform. Paper-wide results and their limitations: Sequencing depth was assumed to be roughly uniform across donors in the presence/absence analyses, though that assumption may not hold. The study listed 164 TCR beta chains as associated with cytomegalovirus. Across donors, most TCR sequences were observed very rarely, whereas some public TCRs were present in many individuals. A cluster of highly shared sequence variants was judged likely to be a technical artifact of the sequencing pipeline. An earlier analysis of approximately 570 of the donors showed that most TCR beta V segments appeared in productive rearrangements either about 87% or about 30% of the time, which broadly matched IMGT annotations. Some 15 rarely observed V segments, including chromosome 9 orphons, were excluded from the earlier analysis of about 610 of the donors because counts were too low. Because the 87-base-pair reads could not distinguish some IMGT-functional V segments, including TRBV6-2 and TRBV6-3, those segments were excluded. According to a later analysis, TCR association rates differed among HLA loci, with DRB1 alleles showing the most associated TCRs and HLA-C alleles showing the fewest. Linkage disequilibrium might explain the correlated functional status among segregating V segments, but an unknown experimental factor could not be excluded. A further reported finding was that TCR beta sequences accurately predicted the HLA-A and HLA-B alleles for most subjects in the first cohort. At a false discovery rate of 0.05, a later analysis linked around 15,000 TCR beta sequences to specific HLA alleles. Compared with the roughly 600-donor mean, donors in an Asian-associated ancestry cluster had fewer N-insertions in productive TCRs, according to a later genetic analysis. In a later analysis, several top co-occurrence clusters were reported to appear linked to parvovirus B19, influenza, CMV and Epstein-Barr virus. Assigning TCR associations to individual alleles was difficult when HLA alleles, especially DR and DQ, strongly co-occurred. In a later genetic analysis, a missense DCLRE1C variant was associated with V-gene and J-gene trimming of TCR beta chains, and the association was replicated in an independent cohort. The authors suggested that the approach could potentially be generalized to other disease states and immunological phenotypes. In a later analysis, most CMV-associated TCR beta chains were found to appear HLA-restricted, with HLA associations seemingly driven largely by CMV exposure. The cohort was sequenced for TCR beta chains only, and without alpha or paired-chain data the features that could be detected were limited. A few of the identified cytomegalovirus-associated TCR beta chains were confirmed in vitro to be specific for cytomegalovirus antigens. Immune exposure information for the cohort was limited to CMV serostatus. Because some donors lacked HLA typing at each locus, the association tests relied only on the typed subset. In both the original and validation cohorts, the classifier was reported to diagnose cytomegalovirus status with high specificity and sensitivity. A later analysis found that HLA-associated TCR beta chains were more clonally expanded and had lower generation probabilities than equally common non-associated chains.

The cohort comprised around 700 healthy bone marrow donors. At the time of sampling, every cohort member was nominally healthy, though immune exposures that went unrecorded were likely present. The donor was CMV seropositive and belonged to the group of 250 to 300 seropositive cohort members. A peripheral blood sample was collected from each donor, and TCR beta sequencing was performed on peripheral blood mononuclear cells. Genomic DNA extraction from the blood cell samples was performed with the Qiagen DNeasy Blood Extraction Kit. This sequence originates from a woman aged 55 to 70 in good health and CMV-seropositive. Recombination linked TRBV28 to TRBJ2-7; 5 matching bases give a weak D call of TRBD2. Input material: PBMCs. CDR3 loop: CASSSGGRRSYEQYF. In nucleotides, the sequence is TGTGCCAGCAGTAGCGGAGGCAGGCGCTCCTACGAGCAGTACTTC.